The next 28 T cell receptor beta chains were all read from a single sample in a study of cytomegalovirus exposure and HLA in healthy donors (dated by TCRdb to between 2016 and 2019). The receptor library was made with the immunoSEQ multiplex PCR assay. For the multiplex PCR, a mixture combining 60 forward primers for TCR Vbeta segments and 13 reverse primers for TCR Jbeta segments was used. As stored in TCRdb, this immuneACCESS dataset retains in-frame rearrangements with V and J assigned. A fraction of the clones does not appear; measured against another copy, unresolved V genes explain less than half of the discrepancy, and the remainder lacks a known reason. Recorded for this sample are around 45,000 clones; under 75% of them occurred a single time. About 6% of the sample belongs to the ten largest clones. The sample was PBMCs. All receptors come from a man aged 25-45 years in good health and CMV-seronegative.

The chain couples TRBV7-9 to TRBJ1-5; the D is unclear. The germline CDR1 and CDR2 sequences are SEHNR and FQNEAQ (reference sequence). This CDR3 contains 19 residues. V was trimmed by 3 bases and J by 0 bases, leaving 21 bases between them. The CDR3 here is CASSLEPGLRRYSNQPQHF. The DNA of the CDR3 is TGTGCCAGCAGCTTGGAACCGGGTCTTAGGAGATATAGCAATCAGCCCCAGCATTTT.

This chain links TRBV7-9 with TRBJ2-1, with 9 nucleotides matching TRBD2. Germline V gene data show CDR1 as SEHNR and CDR2 as FQNEAQ (reference sequence). Losses at the gene ends were 5 bases for V and 0 bases for J; bases not matched to a gene: 5. This CDR3 spans 16 amino acids. CDR3 sequence (DNA): TGTGCCAGCAGCGCAGCGGGAGGAAGCTCCTACAATGAGCAGTTCTTC. Amino acid sequence: CASSAAGGSSYNEQFF.

The gene calls are TRBV28 and TRBJ1-3; D is unclear. Germline V gene lookup returns CDR1 MDHEN and CDR2 SYDVKM. The CDR3 covers 15 residues. V was shortened by 8 bases and J by 6 bases, with 20 bases between the two germline ends. CDR3 coding DNA: TGTGCCAGCTATACGACACCGGGAGAACTAAACACCATATATTTT. It is translated as CASYTTPGELNTIYF.

The rearrangement links TRBV9 to TRBJ2-3; 10 bases map to TRBD1. The germline CDR1 and CDR2 sequences are SGDLS and YYNGEE. V was clipped by 4 bases and J by 4 bases; unmatched bases: 9. This CDR3 spans 16 amino acids. This chain's CDR3 is CASSPRQGAIADTQYF. The CDR3 nucleotides read TGTGCCAGCAGCCCTCGACAGGGGGCGATCGCAGATACGCAGTATTTT.

V is TRBV27 and J is TRBJ2-1; 11 bases are shared with TRBD2. J lost 3 bases, V lost 5 bases, and 15 bases had no gene match. In germline, CDR1 is MNHEY, CDR2 SMNVEV (reference sequence). The CDR3 is 19 residues long. The CDR3 sequence: CASSIGGLAVLEGYNEQFF. The CDR3, as DNA: TGTGCCAGCAGTATAGGGGGACTAGCGGTCCTAGAGGGCTACAATGAGCAGTTCTTC.

This clone has only a few counts. The chain links TRBV5-1 to TRBJ2-7; perhaps TRBD2 as D (5 bases). V was cut by 3 bases and J by 3 bases, with 10 bases left in between. From germline, CDR1 is SGHRS and CDR2 YFSETQ. The CDR3 has 13 residues. The CDR3 coding sequence is TGCGCCAGCAGCTATGATCGGGACTACGAGCAGTACTTC. Translation gives CASSYDRDYEQYF.

The chain uses TRBV6-4 and TRBJ2-2; 9 nucleotides line up with TRBD2. The J segment lost 6 bases and the V segment lost 5 bases, leaving 1 base of the junction unmatched. This CDR3 is built from 13 residues. In germline, CDR1 is MRHNA, CDR2 SNTAGT. CDR3 loop: CASSRLAAGELFF. In DNA form, the CDR3 reads TGTGCCAGCAGTAGACTAGCGGCCGGGGAGCTGTTTTTT.

V is TRBV7-8 and J is TRBJ2-5; D is perhaps TRBD1 (5 bases). V was clipped by 1 base and J by 1 base, with 13 bases between them. The CDR3 loop spans 16 amino acids. Germline CDR1 and CDR2: SGHVS and FQNEAQ. The CDR3 here is CASSLGQGIPQETQYF. The DNA of the CDR3 is TGTGCCAGCAGCTTAGGGCAGGGAATTCCCCAAGAGACCCAGTACTTC.

The chain combines TRBV28 with TRBJ2-5, with 13 bases lining up with TRBD2. The J call may be incorrect, as the DNA end agrees better with TRBJ2-7. CDR1 MDHEN and CDR2 SYDVKM come from the germline V gene. The CDR3 is 17 amino acids. CDR3 residues: CASSPGLAGALSYEQYF. CDR3 DNA sequence: TGTGCCAGCAGTCCAGGACTAGCGGGAGCCCTCTCCTACGAGCAGTACTTC.

This clone was recorded only once. The chain joins TRBV5-1 to TRBJ2-5; 10 positions match TRBD1. After removal of 1 base from V and 4 bases from J, the junction contained 4 bases not matched to a gene. CDR1 and CDR2 from the germline V gene are SGHRS and YFSETQ. This CDR3 has 15 amino acids. CDR3 sequence (DNA): TGCGCCAGCAGCTTGAGACAGGGGGCTTTAGAGACCCAGTACTTC. This encodes CASSLRQGALETQYF.

V gene TRBV11-2 combines with J gene TRBJ2-5, with D tentatively TRBD2 (5 bases). This CDR3 spans 16 amino acids. From germline, CDR1 is SGHAT and CDR2 FQNNGV. The germline V and J ends were trimmed by 3 bases and 0 bases, with 14 bases remaining between them. CDR3 protein: CASSFSLGAYQETQYF. DNA of the CDR3: TGTGCCAGCAGCTTCTCCCTGGGAGCCTACCAAGAGACCCAGTACTTC.

Concerning this clone itself: The conserved phenylalanine or tryptophan normally closing the CDR3 is absent here, so this likely arose from a read error. This chain joins TRBV6-1 and TRBJ2-3, with 9 bases matching TRBD2. The germline V gene has CDR1 MNHNS and CDR2 SASEGT. The CDR3 has 15 amino acids. With 6 bases clipped from V and 4 bases from J, the junction kept 8 bases outside the gene matches. Written as DNA, the CDR3 is TGTGCCAGCAGCGGTTTCGCGGGAGGGCCAGATACGCAGTATGTT. This encodes CASSGFAGGPDTQYV.

CDR3 region: CAISESMGRETQYF. Written as DNA, the CDR3 is TGTGCCATCAGTGAGTCCATGGGCAGGGAGACCCAGTACTTC. J is TRBJ2-5 and V is TRBV10-3; D is ambiguous. V shed 0 bases and J shed 5 bases, with 10 bases lying between them. The germline V gene has CDR1 ENHRY and CDR2 SYGVKD. This CDR3 is 14 amino acids long.

The sample holds a few counts of this clone. The gene calls are TRBV19 and TRBJ1-1; 8 positions match TRBD1. V dropped 8 bases and J dropped 2; count of bases not matched to a gene: 10. Per the germline V gene, CDR1 is LNHDA and CDR2 is SQIVND (reference sequence). The CDR3 is 15 residues long. The CDR3 DNA reads as TGTGCCAGTCTCCCCGGACAGGGAGGAAACACTGAAGCTTTCTTT. It translates to CASLPGQGGNTEAFF. Filled out from reference TRBV19 and TRBJ1-1, the complete variable domain reads DGGITQSPKYLFRKEGQNVTLSCEQNLNHDAMYWYRQDPGQGLRLIYYSQIVNDFQKGDIAEGYSVSREKKESFPLTVTSAQKNPTAFYLCASLPGQGGNTEAFFGQGTRLTVV.

The genes are TRBV30 and TRBJ1-5; 9 bases map to TRBD1. Germline V gene sequence: CDR1 GTSNPN, CDR2 SVGIG (reference sequence). The CDR3 spans 15 residues. V was clipped by 4 bases and J by 5 bases; unmatched bases: 9. The CDR3, as DNA: TGTGCCTGGAACCCGGGACAGGGAGGTGATCAGCCCCAGCATTTT. This translates into CAWNPGQGGDQPQHF.

The chain couples TRBV27 to TRBJ2-1; 12 nucleotides align to TRBD2. J was trimmed by 4 bases and V by 6 bases; bases with no gene match: 10. Germline assignment: CDR1 MNHEY and CDR2 SMNVEV (reference sequence). CDR3 length: 17 amino acids. This CDR3 is CASRPLLAGGLYNEQFF. CDR3 bases: TGTGCCAGCAGACCATTACTAGCGGGAGGATTATACAATGAGCAGTTCTTC.

The rearrangement joins TRBV5-1 to TRBJ2-7, with TRBD1 identical over 8 bases. Germline lookup yields CDR1 SGHRS and CDR2 YFSETQ. V shed 4 bases and J 6 bases; nucleotides not matched to a gene: 6. The CDR3 is made up of 13 amino acids. CDR3 loop: CASSMTGALEQYF. Written as DNA, the CDR3 is TGCGCCAGCAGCATGACAGGGGCCCTCGAGCAGTACTTC.

V is TRBV11-3 and J is TRBJ2-3; 10 bases fit TRBD2. The V gene end was trimmed by 4 bases and the J gene end by 3 bases; junction bases not matched to a gene: 7. Germline-derived CDR1 and CDR2 are SGHNT and YENEEA. The CDR3 consists of 16 residues. For the CDR3, the DNA is TGTGCCAGCAGCTCCCCTAGCGGGAGTGCGACAGATACGCAGTATTTT. It is translated as CASSSPSGSATDTQYF.

The genes are TRBV6-5 and TRBJ2-7, with D maybe TRBD2 (5 bases). V lost 5 bases and J 1 base, leaving 12 bases between the germline ends. The CDR3 is 14 amino acids. CDR1 is MNHEY, CDR2 SVGAGI, per germline. CDR3 sequence reads: CASSARGGSYEQYF. DNA for the CDR3: TGTGCCAGCAGTGCCAGAGGCGGGTCCTACGAGCAGTACTTC.

J is TRBJ1-2 and V is TRBV30; a weak D match, TRBD1 (5 bases). Per the germline V gene, CDR1 is GTSNPN and CDR2 is SVGIG (reference sequence). The CDR3 sequence is 13 residues long. Trimming stripped 4 bases from V and 8 bases from J, with 17 bases between. CDR3 sequence reads: CAWTQKGFLGYTF. The CDR3 region has the DNA TGTGCCTGGACACAGAAGGGGTTTTTGGGCTACACCTTC.

The V gene is TRBV5-1, the J gene TRBJ2-3; 9 nucleotides line up with TRBD1. The germline V gene encodes CDR1 SGHRS and CDR2 YFSETQ. The junction had 5 bases not matched to a gene; V was cut back by 4 bases and J by 2 bases. The CDR3 length is 15 residues. The CDR3 DNA sequence: TGCGCCAGCAGCCAGGGACAGGGTTACACAGATACGCAGTATTTT. Protein: CASSQGQGYTDTQYF.

Written as DNA, the CDR3 is TGCGCCAGCAGCTTGGAGGTTTCAGGGAACTATGGCTACACCTTC. Translating gives CASSLEVSGNYGYTF. The chain recombines TRBV5-1 with TRBJ1-2; possible D gene TRBD1, 5 bases. Germline-derived CDR1 and CDR2 are SGHRS and YFSETQ. CDR3 length: 15 amino acids. Trimming shortened V by 0 bases and J by 2 bases, and 11 bases separated the two germline ends. The full variable domain, completed using reference TRBV5-1 and TRBJ1-2, is KAGVTQTPRYLIKTRGQQVTLSCSPISGHRSVSWYQQTPGQGLQFLFEYFSETQRNKGNFPGRFSGRQFSNSRSEMNVSTLELGDSALYLCASSLEVSGNYGYTFGSGTRLTVV.

V usage is TRBV5-1 and J usage is TRBJ2-7; 7 bases align to TRBD1. The CDR3 length is 13 residues. Germline V gene lookup returns CDR1 SGHRS and CDR2 YFSETQ. Trimming removed 5 bases from V and 2 bases from J; junction bases left unmatched: 4. The CDR3, as DNA: TGCGCCAGCAGGCACAGGGGAACCTACGAGCAGTACTTC. It encodes CASRHRGTYEQYF.

This rearrangement joins TRBV5-1 to TRBJ1-1; no clear D. Germline loops: CDR1 SGHRS, CDR2 YFSETQ. This CDR3 region has 16 residues. Trimming removed 5 bases from V and 4 bases from J, with 21 bases in between. The CDR3 nucleotides are TGCGCCAGCAGTCCTTTTCAACATGGAGGAAGCACTGAAGCTTTCTTT. It specifies CASSPFQHGGSTEAFF.

On this clone itself: This CDR3 is also generated by other DNA sequences in the sample. The J gene is TRBJ1-1, the V gene TRBV6-5, with D possibly TRBD1 on 6 matching bases. This CDR3 spans 14 amino acids. Per germline, CDR1 MNHEY and CDR2 SVGAGI. V lost 2 bases to trimming and J lost 1 base, with 8 bases between them. Written as DNA, the CDR3 is TGTGCCAGCAGTTACGCGACAGGGAACACTGAAGCTTTCTTT. Amino acids: CASSYATGNTEAFF.

The gene calls are TRBV9 and TRBJ2-5, with 8 bases aligning to TRBD2. J was trimmed by 1 base and V by 9 bases; bases with no gene match: 14. The germline gives CDR1 SGDLS, CDR2 YYNGEE. The CDR3 is 16 amino acids. The CDR3 DNA is TGTGCCACCCCGGAAAAAAGACTAGCGACCCAAGAGACCCAGTACTTC. It translates to CATPEKRLATQETQYF.

The chain links TRBV29-1 to TRBJ1-1; 7 bases match TRBD1. Germline assignment: CDR1 SQVTM and CDR2 ANQGSEA. Germline trimming cut 6 bases from V and 6 bases from J; bases unmatched to any gene: 7. The CDR3 runs 12 residues. The CDR3 nucleotides are TGCAGCGTCCGGACAGGAGCCCCTGAAGCTTTCTTT. Translated: CSVRTGAPEAFF.

J is TRBJ1-2 and V is TRBV7-9, with a possible D match to TRBD1 (6 bases). Germline V gene lookup returns CDR1 SEHNR and CDR2 FQNEAQ (reference sequence). Trimming removed 1 base at V and 8 bases at J, with 23 bases between. The CDR3 extends over 17 amino acids. DNA of the CDR3: TGTGCCAGCAGCTTAGGGGAACACTCCAGGGGTACTCACGGCTACACCTTC. Translating gives CASSLGEHSRGTHGYTF.